A selection of T cell receptor beta chains follows, all from one sample in a study of T-cell reconstitution after alpha-beta-depleted transplantation in children. One entry per CDR3 protein results from TCRdb running MiXCR on the PCR reads. The sample records about 610,000 distinct CDR3 sequences, more than 9% being singletons. The sample in question was PBMCs from the stem cell graft donor, obtained from the stem cell graft. The receptors were gathered from a human donor who donated a stem cell graft to a child with acute myeloid leukemia. Both conserved end residues are part of each CDR3. Fields, in order: V gene, J gene, CDR3 protein.

>TRBV2|TRBJ2-5
CASSESAYQETQYF
>TRBV4-2|TRBJ1-2
CASSSKLRQGLFYGYTF
>TRBV6-7|TRBJ2-7
CASSYSIRETSGSPEQYF
>TRBV6-1|TRBJ1-3
CASSMGRRSGNTIYF
>TRBV12-3/TRBV12-4|TRBJ1-1
CASSFRVGDTEAFF
>TRBV6-2/TRBV6-3|TRBJ2-2
CASIAGRVSGELFF
>TRBV7-9|TRBJ2-6
CATSRDSGANVLTF
>TRBV20-1|TRBJ2-7
CSPGQGNDEQYF
>TRBV18|TRBJ2-7
CASSPGTGGTSSYEQYF
>TRBV10-3|TRBJ2-7
CAISDLDRGVSHEQYF
>TRBV6-5|TRBJ1-1
CASRWTVNTEAFF
>TRBV4-3|TRBJ2-3
CASSQVQGGARTDTQYF
>TRBV7-2|TRBJ2-7
CASSLRPGVSYEQYF
>TRBV7-9|TRBJ2-5
CASSPSGGQLGTQYF
>TRBV18|TRBJ2-1
CASSPGQNNEQFF
>TRBV30|TRBJ1-1
CAWSVGGNTEAFF
>TRBV5-1|TRBJ2-5
CASSLGLAARQETQYF
>TRBV27|TRBJ2-2
CASSWGSSTGELFF
>TRBV7-6|TRBJ2-7
CASSLGTSGNTYEQYF
>TRBV21-1|TRBJ2-2
CASSKGAANTGELFF
>TRBV29-1|TRBJ2-3
CSGGLAATDTQYF
>TRBV24-1|TRBJ1-4
CATSDPGEGEKLFF
>TRBV4-3|TRBJ2-7
CASSQGGGTISYEQYF
>TRBV29-1|TRBJ2-7
CSVVGGVPSYEQYF
>TRBV7-2|TRBJ2-1
CASSLVEVSYNEQFF
>TRBV3-1|TRBJ2-1
CASSLIPGTSGRDEQFF
>TRBV4-2|TRBJ2-7
CASSQWTGAYEQYF
>TRBV29-1|TRBJ1-3
CSAGASGNTIYF
>TRBV11-2|TRBJ2-7
CASSLMATTYEQYF
>TRBV12-3/TRBV12-4|TRBJ2-7
CASSFSRTVNEQYF
>TRBV5-1|TRBJ2-5
CASSLYSGFQETQYF
>TRBV6-1|TRBJ1-3
CASSQTGPSFGGNTIYF